The 22 T cell receptor beta chains reported below all come from one sample, sequenced in a study of identical twins' blood T cells. TCRdb ran MiXCR on the 5' RACE reads and lists one entry per CDR3 protein. Of hundreds of thousands of distinct CDR3 sequences listed, about 28% are singletons. The sequenced material came from PBMCs. The receptors were sampled from a woman aged 18-55 years in good health.

This clonotype was counted many times. The gene calls are TRBV7-8 and TRBJ1-5; a possible D gene is TRBD1 (6 bases). Trimming pared 4 bases from V and 4 bases from J, leaving 14 bases between. CDR3 size: 15 residues. CDR1 and CDR2 from the germline V gene are SGHVS and FQNEAQ. For the CDR3, the DNA is TGTGCCAGCAGCTCCGGGACACGAGAGAATCAGCCCCAGCATTTT. Its translation: CASSSGTRENQPQHF.

V usage is TRBV5-6 and J usage is TRBJ1-1, with 9 bases matching TRBD1. The CDR3 contains 15 residues. Germline V gene sequence: CDR1 SGHDT, CDR2 YYEEEE. Germline trimming cut 3 bases from V and 5 bases from J; bases unmatched to any gene: 8. The CDR3 DNA sequence: TGTGCCAGCAGCTGGATCCACAGGGGGCGAACTGAAGCTTTCTTT. Translating gives CASSWIHRGRTEAFF.

This clonotype has only a few counts. The rearrangement joins TRBV30 to TRBJ2-3; 13 bases line up with TRBD2. The CDR3 has 18 amino acids. Germline V gene sequence: CDR1 GTSNPN, CDR2 SVGIG (reference sequence). With V trimmed by 2 bases and J by 2 bases, 10 bases remained unmatched. CDR3 loop: CAWSRLAGGPGVTDTQYF. The CDR3 DNA follows: TGTGCCTGGAGTCGACTAGCGGGAGGACCGGGGGTCACAGATACGCAGTATTTT.

This clonotype was detected a few times. This rearrangement joins TRBV7-9 to TRBJ1-1; D is ambiguous. V was clipped by 2 bases and J by 0 bases, with 7 bases between them. Germline CDR1 SEHNR, CDR2 FQNEAQ (reference sequence). CDR3 length equals 14 residues. The CDR3 sequence: CASSLIAMNTEAFF. The CDR3 DNA sequence: TGTGCCAGCAGCTTAATTGCTATGAACACTGAAGCTTTCTTT.

The rearrangement links TRBV7-2 to TRBJ1-2; the D is unclear. In germline, CDR1 is SGHTA, CDR2 FQGNSA. The V gene lost 0 bases and the J gene lost 7 bases, with 3 bases spanning the gap. This CDR3 region has 11 residues. CDR3 sequence (DNA): TGTGCCAGCAGCTTAGCTCTTGGCTACACCTTC. It specifies CASSLALGYTF.

The chain uses TRBV20-1 and TRBJ1-2; unclear D gene. Germline V gene sequence: CDR1 DFQATT, CDR2 SNEGSKA (reference sequence). V lost 6 bases to trimming and J lost 4 bases, with 21 bases between them. The CDR3 is made up of 15 amino acids. The DNA of the CDR3 is TGCAGTGCCGCCCGTATCTTGGGGTCGGGCTATGGCTACACCTTC. Translating gives CSAARILGSGYGYTF.

This clonotype was recorded a few times. V gene TRBV21-1 combines with J gene TRBJ1-2. TRBV21-1 is annotated as a pseudogene. The length of the CDR3 is 13 residues. The CDR3 DNA is TGTGCCAGCAGCAAAACGGTTATCTATGGCTACACCTTC. It translates to CASSKTVIYGYTF.

This clonotype was seen more than once but under ten times. The genes are TRBV5-1 and TRBJ1-1; D ambiguous. Trimming cost V 4 bases and J 1 base, with 8 bases left between them. The CDR3 has 13 amino acids. Germline CDR1 reads SGHRS; CDR2 reads YFSETQ. The CDR3 bases are TGCGCCAGCAGCGCGGGAGAGAACACTGAAGCTTTCTTT. Its protein product is CASSAGENTEAFF.

With regard to this clonotype: This may stem from a read error, because a much larger clone lies one nucleotide away. Given the absence of the conserved phenylalanine or tryptophan at the CDR3 end, a read error is likely. The chain couples TRBV19 to TRBJ1-5, with D possibly TRBD1 on 6 matching bases. This CDR3 spans 15 amino acids. Looked up from germline, CDR1 is LNHDA and CDR2 is SQIVND (reference sequence). With 9 bases removed from V and 5 bases from J, the gap between germline ends came to 20 bases. In DNA form, the CDR3 reads TGTGCCAGCAATACCCTGGGGGCTTCTTATCAGCCCCAGCATCTT. It is translated as CASNTLGASYQPQHL.

V gene TRBV11-2 combines with J gene TRBJ2-5; D remains unclear. Germline V CDR1 and CDR2: SGHAT, FQNNGV. The CDR3 loop spans 13 amino acids. Trimming cost V 4 bases and J 7 bases, with 13 bases left between them. CDR3 bases: TGTGCCAGCAGCTCGCCCCCTAATTGGACCCAGTACTTC. Translating gives CASSSPPNWTQYF. Full variable domain (outside the CDR3, taken from reference TRBV11-2 and TRBJ2-5): EAGVAQSPRYKIIEKRQSVAFWCNPISGHATLYWYQQILGQGPKLLIQFQNNGVVDDSQLPKDRFSAERLKGVDSTLKIQPAKLEDSAVYLCASSSPPNWTQYFGPGTRLLVL.

This clonotype was detected a few times. The genes are TRBV11-1 and TRBJ1-1, with D possibly matching TRBD1 (5 bases). The V and J ends lost 2 bases and 4 bases respectively, with 11 bases between them. There are 14 residues in the CDR3. Germline CDR1 and CDR2: SGHAT and FQDESV (reference sequence). The CDR3 DNA reads TGTGCCAGCAGCTTAATTTTAGGGACCACTGAAGCTTTCTTT. Its protein is CASSLILGTTEAFF. Full variable domain (missing parts from reference TRBV11-1 and TRBJ1-1): EAEVAQSPRYKITEKSQAVAFWCDPISGHATLYWYRQILGQGPELLVQFQDESVVDDSQLPKDRFSAERLKGVDSTLKIQPAELGDSAMYLCASSLILGTTEAFFGQGTRLTVV.

This clonotype has a count of ten or more. The rearrangement links TRBV3-1 to TRBJ2-7; 9 positions match TRBD2. Unmatched junction bases numbered 9, after V lost 0 bases and J lost 0 bases. Germline V gene sequence: CDR1 LGHDT, CDR2 YNNKEL (reference sequence). The CDR3 is made up of 18 amino acids. The CDR3 DNA follows: TGTGCCAGCAGCCAAGATCGTCCTAGCGGGGCAATCTCCTACGAGCAGTACTTC. Translating it yields CASSQDRPSGAISYEQYF.

In this sample, this clonotype turned up many times. The chain joins TRBV6-2 or TRBV6-3 to TRBJ2-2, with a tentative D call TRBD1 (5 bases). Trimming stripped 2 bases from V and 16 bases from J, with 17 bases between. Germline CDR1 MNHEY, CDR2 SVGEGT. The CDR3 totals 13 residues. This CDR3 reads CASSYARQYNPFF. DNA for the CDR3: TGTGCCAGCAGTTACGCCCGACAGTACAATCCGTTTTTT.

As for this clonotype: A much more abundant neighbour one base away suggests this may be a read error. The CDR3 does not end in the conserved phenylalanine or tryptophan, so this is likely a read error. The J gene is TRBJ1-1, the V gene TRBV27, with TRBD1 as a possible D gene (6 bases). CDR1 MNHEY and CDR2 SMNVEV come from the germline V gene (reference sequence). The CDR3 consists of 15 residues. V gave up 5 bases and J gave up 0 bases, with 13 bases separating them. The CDR3 reads CASSAKTGMNTEAFL. For the CDR3, the DNA is TGTGCCAGCAGTGCCAAAACAGGGATGAACACTGAAGCTTTCTTG.

V gene TRBV20-1 combines with J gene TRBJ1-1; D is undetermined. Trimming shortened V by 5 bases and J by 1 base, and 8 bases separated the two germline ends. This CDR3 has 12 residues. The V gene's germline CDR1 is DFQATT and CDR2 SNEGSKA (reference sequence). In DNA form, the CDR3 reads TGCAGTGCTCAGGACGGGAACACTGAAGCTTTCTTT. This encodes CSAQDGNTEAFF.

The chain couples TRBV27 to TRBJ1-1, with TRBD1 as a possible D gene (6 bases). CDR3 size: 15 residues. Germline lookup yields CDR1 MNHEY and CDR2 SMNVEV (reference sequence). Between the trimmed V and J ends, which lost 9 bases and 5 bases, there was a span of 22 bases. In nucleotides, the CDR3 is TGTGCCAGTTCCGACGGGGGGGGCGGGGGGACTGAAGCTTTCTTT. Protein: CASSDGGGGGTEAFF.

This clonotype was picked up a small number of times. The rearrangement joins TRBV5-1 to TRBJ2-2; 7 positions agree with TRBD1. The CDR3 covers 15 residues. Germline V gene lookup returns CDR1 SGHRS and CDR2 YFSETQ. The junction had 14 bases not matched to a gene; V was cut back by 10 bases and J by 5 bases. The CDR3 reads CASTPLGQKTGELFF. CDR3 DNA sequence: TGCGCCTCCACCCCTCTGGGACAGAAGACCGGGGAGCTGTTTTTT.

In this sample, this clonotype turned up a few times. The chain combines TRBV18 with TRBJ1-2, with D perhaps matching TRBD1 (5 bases). CDR1 KGHSH and CDR2 LQKENI come from the germline V gene. V gave up 0 bases and J gave up 5 bases, with 10 bases separating them. The CDR3 consists of 14 residues. Here the CDR3 DNA reads TGTGCCAGCTCACCACCGACAGATCCATATGGCTACACCTTC. This codes for CASSPPTDPYGYTF.

This clonotype was observed a handful of times. The chain links TRBV20-1 to TRBJ1-2, with D unresolved. Germline CDR1 is DFQATT and CDR2 is SNEGSKA (reference sequence). This CDR3 comprises 12 residues. This CDR3 reads CITAGLQNGYTF. The CDR3 DNA reads as TGCATCACAGCGGGCCTCCAGAATGGCTACACCTTC.

On this clonotype: A much larger clone sits a single nucleotide away, making a read error possible. The chain has TRBV20-1 and TRBJ2-1; TRBD2 aligns across 12 bases. CDR3 length: 16 residues. V lost 5 bases, J lost 7 bases, and 12 bases stayed unmatched. In germline, CDR1 is DFQATT, CDR2 SNEGSKA (reference sequence). In nucleotides, the CDR3 is TGCAGTGCTCACGAAGCTCTAGCGGGGGGGAGAAATGAGCAGTTCTTC. Translating gives CSAHEALAGGRNEQFF.

V usage is TRBV6-5 and J usage is TRBJ2-3, with TRBD2 identical over 14 bases. CDR1 is MNHEY and CDR2 is SVGAGI in the germline V gene. With V trimmed by 6 bases and J by 1 base, 12 bases remained unmatched. This CDR3 region has 19 residues. The CDR3 DNA reads TGTGCCAGCAGCCGGGGACTAGCGGGAGTTACCCACGGCACAGATACGCAGTATTTT. This sequence encodes CASSRGLAGVTHGTDTQYF.

CDR3 loop: CASSLTNEQYF. The DNA for the CDR3 is TGTGCCAGCAGTTTGACCAACGAGCAGTACTTC. The gene calls are TRBV25-1 and TRBJ2-7; D gene ambiguous. Germline CDR1 reads MGHDK; CDR2 reads SYGVNS. V was clipped by 5 bases and J by 5 bases, with 7 bases between them. The length of the CDR3 is 11 residues.